The 15 T cell receptor beta chains below were found in one sample sequenced in a study of Graves' ophthalmopathy and Graves' hyperthyroidism. Amplification of the TCR beta CDR3 regions used RNA transcripts (as template). An opening RT-PCR round employed HTBI primers and preceded a second-round multiplex PCR. TCRdb fed the multiplex PCR reads into MiXCR, producing one record per CDR3 protein. The sample includes around 660,000 distinct CDR3 sequences, 35% to 45% seen only once; the top ten take more than 3%. What was sequenced was peripheral blood. The receptors come from an adult man with Graves' ophthalmopathy.

Only a few counts were recorded for this clonotype. CDR3 sequence (DNA): TGTGCCATCACGGACCCGAGCTCCTACGAGCAGTACTTC. Residues: CAITDPSSYEQYF. The rearrangement joins TRBV27 to TRBJ2-7, with D unclear. V was trimmed by 10 bases and J by 0 bases, leaving 13 bases between them. This CDR3 comprises 13 residues. Per germline, CDR1 MNHEY and CDR2 SMNVEV (reference sequence).

To note about this clonotype: Possible read error: a much larger clone is one base away. The genes are TRBV20-1 and TRBJ2-7, with 8 bases fitting TRBD1. V dropped 5 bases and J dropped 2; count of bases not matched to a gene: 8. This CDR3 contains 14 residues. The germline CDR1 and CDR2 sequences are DFQATT and SNEGSKA (reference sequence). The CDR3: CSAGARDRPYEQYF. The CDR3 coding sequence is TGCAGTGCTGGCGCCCGGGACAGGCCCTACGAGCAGTACTTC.

This clonotype was seen at least ten times. The CDR3 DNA reads TGTGCCAGCAGCACAACTAGCGAGACCCAGTACTTC. It is translated as CASSTTSETQYF. The genes are TRBV7-9 and TRBJ2-5; D perhaps matches TRBD2 (6 bases). CDR1 and CDR2 (germline): SEHNR, FQNEAQ (reference sequence). CDR3 length equals 12 residues. V was trimmed by 5 bases and J by 5 bases, leaving 9 bases between them.

The chain couples TRBV10-3 to TRBJ1-5; weak D call: TRBD1 (5 bases). V dropped 6 bases and J dropped 6 bases, with 24 bases sitting between them. Per germline, CDR1 ENHRY and CDR2 SYGVKD. The CDR3 spans 17 residues. CDR3 protein: CAIRQGLAGGASQPQHF. The CDR3 DNA reads as TGTGCCATCAGGCAAGGACTAGCGGGAGGGGCGAGTCAGCCCCAGCATTTT.

This clonotype has only a few counts. The chain has TRBV6-1 and TRBJ1-3; no firm D call. V dropped 5 bases and J dropped 2 bases, with 19 bases sitting between them. The CDR3 spans 17 residues. In germline, CDR1 is MNHNS, CDR2 SASEGT. CDR3 DNA: TGTGCCAGCAGTTACCTTGACCCCTCGAAGACTGGAAACACCATATATTTT. Its protein is CASSYLDPSKTGNTIYF.

Points on this clonotype: Mismatch with germline at one junction end may stem from a read error. The chain uses TRBV15 and TRBJ1-2; D might be TRBD1 (5 bases). Per the germline V gene, CDR1 is LNHNV and CDR2 is YYDKDF (reference sequence). The CDR3 extends over 14 amino acids. The CDR3 here is CAASSDQGHYGYTF. DNA for the CDR3: TGTGCCGCCAGCAGCGACCAGGGTCACTATGGCTACACCTTC. Filled out from reference TRBV15 and TRBJ1-2, the complete variable domain reads DAMVIQNPRYQVTQFGKPVTLSCSQTLNHNVMYWYQQKSSQAPKLLFHYYDKDFNNEADTPDNFQSRRPNTSFCFLDIRSPGLGDTAMYLCAASSDQGHYGYTFGSGTRLTVV.

This chain links TRBV9 with TRBJ2-5, with TRBD2 matching 7 bases. Per the germline V gene, CDR1 is SGDLS and CDR2 is YYNGEE. The CDR3 runs to 13 residues. With V trimmed by 0 bases and J by 6 bases, 2 bases remained unmatched. The CDR3 region is CASSVERGKTQYF. The CDR3 DNA is TGTGCCAGCAGCGTAGAGCGGGGAAAGACCCAGTACTTC.

V is TRBV2 and J is TRBJ2-7; 10 nucleotides agree with TRBD2. With 2 bases clipped from V and 4 bases from J, the junction kept 5 bases outside the gene matches. Per the germline V gene, CDR1 is SNHLY and CDR2 is FYNNEI. There are 15 residues in the CDR3. The CDR3 coding sequence is TGTGCCAGCAGTGAAACCGGGACTAGCGCTTACGAGCAGTACTTC. Its translation is CASSETGTSAYEQYF.

This clonotype was seen repeatedly, ten times or more. The gene calls are TRBV7-9 and TRBJ1-4, with D maybe TRBD1 (6 bases). This CDR3 has 13 amino acids. Germline loops: CDR1 SEHNR, CDR2 FQNEAQ (reference sequence). V was clipped by 5 bases and J by 8 bases, with 12 bases between them. CDR3 sequence: CASSEQGREKLFF. The DNA for the CDR3 is TGTGCCAGCAGCGAACAGGGAAGGGAAAAACTGTTTTTT.

This clonotype has at least ten counts. The genes are TRBV2 and TRBJ1-5; D is unclear. The ends were cut back, 4 bases at V and 0 bases at J, with 10 bases in the middle. This CDR3 is built from 15 residues. Germline CDR1 SNHLY, CDR2 FYNNEI. CDR3 loop: CASSGNSNSNQPQHF. In nucleotides, the CDR3 is TGTGCCAGCAGTGGTAACAGCAATAGCAATCAGCCCCAGCATTTT. Full variable domain (outside the CDR3, taken from reference TRBV2 and TRBJ1-5): EPEVTQTPSHQVTQMGQEVILRCVPISNHLYFYWYRQILGQKVEFLVSFYNNEISEKSEIFDDQFSVERPDGSNFTLKIRSTKLEDSAMYFCASSGNSNSNQPQHFGDGTRLSIL.

In its sample, this clonotype was seen a few times. The J gene is TRBJ2-2, the V gene TRBV11-2; 7 positions match TRBD1. After removal of 4 bases from V and 3 bases from J, the junction contained 11 bases not matched to a gene. CDR1 SGHAT and CDR2 FQNNGV come from the germline V gene. The CDR3 loop spans 17 amino acids. The CDR3 DNA follows: TGTGCCAGCAGCTCCCCGTTTCGGGACAGTTACACCGGGGAGCTGTTTTTT. This codes for CASSSPFRDSYTGELFF.

This clonotype was counted only a few times. This chain links TRBV12-5 with TRBJ1-1, with unresolved D. Trimming took 7 bases from V and 2 from J, leaving 17 bases between them. There are 15 residues in the CDR3. Germline V gene lookup returns CDR1 LGHNT and CDR2 FRNRAP. CDR3 nucleotide sequence: TGTGCTAGTGACCCAAATAGATCAATCAACACTGAAGCTTTCTTT. This encodes CASDPNRSINTEAFF.

This clonotype was picked up a small number of times. This CDR3 reads CASSQDIAGYSGYTF. CDR3 nucleotide sequence: TGTGCCAGCAGCCAAGATATTGCAGGTTATAGTGGCTACACCTTC. V is TRBV4-2 and J is TRBJ1-2; D remains unclear. The V end lost 0 bases, the J end lost 7 bases, and 15 bases lay between the germline ends. The germline CDR1 and CDR2 sequences are LGHNA and YNFKEQ. This CDR3 is 15 amino acids long.

This clonotype showed up just a few times. V and J are TRBV7-9 and TRBJ1-1; D possibly corresponds to TRBD1 (5 bases). CDR3 size: 11 residues. Germline-derived CDR1 and CDR2 are SEHNR and FQNEAQ (reference sequence). V was pared by 7 bases and J by 7 bases, with 10 bases between. CDR3 coding DNA: TGTGCCAGCACCTGGGGGGGTGAAGCTTTCTTT. Translating it yields CASTWGGEAFF.

This clonotype was seen ten or more times. The chain uses TRBV19 and TRBJ1-2, with 11 bases aligning to TRBD1. After removal of 5 bases from V and 9 bases from J, the junction contained 2 bases not matched to a gene. The CDR3 loop spans 12 amino acids. From germline, CDR1 is LNHDA and CDR2 SQIVND (reference sequence). This CDR3 reads CASSGDRGSYTF. The CDR3 DNA reads as TGTGCCAGTAGTGGGGACAGGGGGAGCTACACCTTC.